This TCR beta chain was identified in a study of cytomegalovirus exposure and HLA in healthy donors (dated by TCRdb to 2016 to 2017). About the study as a whole: A later analysis indicated that the 120 or so validation repertoires were generated on the platform also employed for the roughly 650 repertoires of the first cohort. The study aimed to test whether signatures of past pathogen exposure could be identified by cataloging public T cell receptors. In addition to the first cohort of around 670 subjects, a separate validation cohort of 120 different subjects was used. To predict cytomegalovirus infection status, the study combined high-throughput TCR immunosequencing, statistical association of individual TCRs with disease status, and machine learning.

The method behind the library was the immunoSEQ multiplex PCR assay. The published analysis was carried out like this. A statistical classification framework was built for diagnosing cytomegalovirus status from the catalog of TCR beta chain sequences. In its TCRdb copy, this immuneACCESS table keeps in-frame sequences only and misses some clones. Where compared with another copy, unresolved V genes explain less than half of these, and the others have no known cause. That table furnishes V, J and clone size, whereas the DNA furnished D and trimming. Present in this sample are roughly 80,000 clones, approximately 93% of which were seen just once. Of the sample, 0.65% to 0.7% falls within the top ten clones. The research as a whole found: A total of about 180 TCR beta chains were listed by the study as associated with cytomegalovirus. The authors suggested that the approach could potentially be extended to other disease states and immunological phenotypes. Most TCR sequences were observed very rarely across donors, whereas some public TCRs were present in many individuals. A later analysis found that TCRs clustered in the first cohort also tended to co-occur in the roughly 120 validation repertoires, with about 94% of cluster scores above 0. The classifier was reported to diagnose cytomegalovirus status with high specificity and sensitivity in both the original and validation cohorts. In vitro tests confirmed that a few of the cytomegalovirus-associated TCR beta chains recognize cytomegalovirus antigens. A later analysis had no HLA typing for the validation cohort, so co-occurrence there was scored across all 130 or so repertoires.

In the case of this clone: Its specific antigen is unknown. The sample holds no much larger clone one base away, and base qualities are not on file.

The donors belonged to the validation cohort of about 120 subjects, which was separate from the approximately 700-subject first cohort. From the cysteine up to the phenylalanine, the CDR3 has a length of 16 residues. Only the CDR3 DNA stays, 48 bases, in frame from base 1. CDR1 and CDR2, looked up from the germline V gene (reference sequence), are MNHEY and SMNVEV. The V end gives up 2 bases and the J end 5 bases, leaving 11 bases in the junction not matched to a gene. This clonotype was obtained from a man aged 18 to 35 in good health and CMV-seronegative. The rearranged chain carries TRBV27 and TRBJ2-5; 7 bases in the middle match TRBD1. The sequenced sample was PBMCs. The DNA sequence is TGTGCCAGCAGTTTAAGGGGCAGGGGGTACTCGGAGACCCAGTACTTC. Translated, this is CASSLRGRGYSETQYF.